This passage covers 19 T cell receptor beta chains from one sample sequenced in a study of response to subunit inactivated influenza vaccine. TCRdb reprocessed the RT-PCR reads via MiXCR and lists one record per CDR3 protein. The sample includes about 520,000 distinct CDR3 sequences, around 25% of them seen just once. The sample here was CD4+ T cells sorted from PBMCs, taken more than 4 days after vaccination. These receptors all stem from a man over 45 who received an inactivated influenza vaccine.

DNA of the CDR3: TGTGCCAGCAGTGGCGCTACGGTTTCGGTACGGAATACGCAGTATTTT. Protein: CASSGATVSVRNTQYF. This chain uses TRBV6-2 or TRBV6-3 with TRBJ2-3; D uncertain. Trimming took 5 bases from V and 7 from J, leaving 22 bases between them. Germline V lookup: CDR1 MNHEY, CDR2 SVGEGT. The CDR3 covers 16 residues.

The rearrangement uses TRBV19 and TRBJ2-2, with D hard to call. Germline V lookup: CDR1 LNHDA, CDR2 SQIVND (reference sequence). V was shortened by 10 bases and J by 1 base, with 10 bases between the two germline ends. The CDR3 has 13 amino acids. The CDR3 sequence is CATPQENTGELFF. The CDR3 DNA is TGTGCCACCCCCCAGGAGAACACCGGGGAGCTGTTTTTT. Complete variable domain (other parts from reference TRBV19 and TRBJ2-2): DGGITQSPKYLFRKEGQNVTLSCEQNLNHDAMYWYRQDPGQGLRLIYYSQIVNDFQKGDIAEGYSVSREKKESFPLTVTSAQKNPTAFYLCATPQENTGELFFGEGSRLTVL.

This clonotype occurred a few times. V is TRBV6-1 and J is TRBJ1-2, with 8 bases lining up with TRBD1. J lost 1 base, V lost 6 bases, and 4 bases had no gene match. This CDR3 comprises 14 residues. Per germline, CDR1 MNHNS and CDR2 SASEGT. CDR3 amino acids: CASRGTGRNYGYTF. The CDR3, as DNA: TGTGCCAGCAGGGGGACAGGACGTAACTATGGCTACACCTTC.

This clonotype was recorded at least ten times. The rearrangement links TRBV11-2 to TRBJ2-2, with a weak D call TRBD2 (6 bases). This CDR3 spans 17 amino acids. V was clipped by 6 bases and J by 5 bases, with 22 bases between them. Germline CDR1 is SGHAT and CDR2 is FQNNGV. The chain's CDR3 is CASRGVKKSRGTGELFF. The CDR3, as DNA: TGTGCCAGCAGAGGGGTAAAAAAATCCCGGGGGACCGGGGAGCTGTTTTTT.

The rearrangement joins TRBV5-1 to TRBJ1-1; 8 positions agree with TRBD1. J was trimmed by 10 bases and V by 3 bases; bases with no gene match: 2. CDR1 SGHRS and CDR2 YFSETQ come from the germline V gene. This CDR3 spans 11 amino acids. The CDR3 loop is CASSSQGVAFF. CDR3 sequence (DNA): TGCGCCAGCAGCTCACAGGGGGTAGCTTTCTTT.

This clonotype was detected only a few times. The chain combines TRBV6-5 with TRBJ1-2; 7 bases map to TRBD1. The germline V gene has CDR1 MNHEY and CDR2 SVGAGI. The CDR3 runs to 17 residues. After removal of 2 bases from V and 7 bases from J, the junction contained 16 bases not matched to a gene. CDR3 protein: CASSYQGEEGRSGGYTF. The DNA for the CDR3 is TGTGCCAGCAGTTACCAGGGGGAGGAGGGCCGGTCAGGTGGCTACACCTTC.

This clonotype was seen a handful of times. The chain's CDR3 is CASSQERWSTSGLNEQFF. The DNA for the CDR3 is TGTGCCAGCAGCCAAGAAAGGTGGAGTACTAGCGGATTAAATGAGCAGTTCTTC. The rearrangement uses TRBV14 and TRBJ2-1, with 8 bases aligning to TRBD2. Per the germline V gene, CDR1 is SGHDN and CDR2 is FVKESK. The V gene end was trimmed by 0 bases and the J gene end by 7 bases; junction bases not matched to a gene: 14. The CDR3 loop spans 18 amino acids.

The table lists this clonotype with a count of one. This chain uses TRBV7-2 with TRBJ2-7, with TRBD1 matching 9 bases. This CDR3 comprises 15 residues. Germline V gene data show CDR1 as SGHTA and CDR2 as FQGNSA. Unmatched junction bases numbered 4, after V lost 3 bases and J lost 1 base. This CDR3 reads CASSLGTGRSYEQYF. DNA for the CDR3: TGTGCCAGCAGCTTGGGGACAGGGCGATCCTACGAGCAGTACTTC.

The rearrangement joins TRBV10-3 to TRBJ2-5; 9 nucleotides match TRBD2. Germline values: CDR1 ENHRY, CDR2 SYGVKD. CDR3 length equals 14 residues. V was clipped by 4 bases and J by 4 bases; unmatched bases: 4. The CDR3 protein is CAISGLAASETQYF. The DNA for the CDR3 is TGTGCCATCAGTGGACTAGCGGCTTCAGAGACCCAGTACTTC.

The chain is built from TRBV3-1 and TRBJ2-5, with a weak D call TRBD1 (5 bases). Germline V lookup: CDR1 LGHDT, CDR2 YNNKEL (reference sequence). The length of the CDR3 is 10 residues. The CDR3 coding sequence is TGTTGGGGCAGACAAGAGACCCAGTACTTC. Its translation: CWGRQETQYF.

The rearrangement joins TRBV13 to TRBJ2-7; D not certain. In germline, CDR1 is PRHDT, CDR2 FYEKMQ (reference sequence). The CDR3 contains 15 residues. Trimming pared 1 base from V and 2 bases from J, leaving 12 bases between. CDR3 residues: CASSLVPDATYEQYF. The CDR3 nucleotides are TGTGCCAGCAGCTTAGTCCCGGACGCGACCTACGAGCAGTACTTC.

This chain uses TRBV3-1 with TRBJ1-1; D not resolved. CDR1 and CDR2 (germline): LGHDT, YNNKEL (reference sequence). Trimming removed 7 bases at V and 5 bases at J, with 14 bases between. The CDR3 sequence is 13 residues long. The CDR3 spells CASTVIGGTEAFF. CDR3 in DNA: TGTGCCAGCACAGTCATTGGAGGGACTGAAGCTTTCTTT.

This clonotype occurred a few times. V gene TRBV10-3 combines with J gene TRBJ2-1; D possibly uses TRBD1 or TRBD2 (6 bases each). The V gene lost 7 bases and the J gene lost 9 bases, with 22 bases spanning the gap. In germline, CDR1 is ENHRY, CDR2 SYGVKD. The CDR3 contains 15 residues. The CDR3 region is CAITGARGSKGEQFF. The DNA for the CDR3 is TGTGCCATCACAGGGGCCCGGGGGTCGAAGGGTGAGCAGTTCTTC.

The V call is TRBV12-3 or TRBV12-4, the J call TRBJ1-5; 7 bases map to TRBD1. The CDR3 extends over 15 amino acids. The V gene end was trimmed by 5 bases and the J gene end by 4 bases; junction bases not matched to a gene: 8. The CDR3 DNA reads TGTGCCAGCAGTACGAGACAGGGCCTAAATCAGCCCCAGCATTTT. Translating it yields CASSTRQGLNQPQHF.

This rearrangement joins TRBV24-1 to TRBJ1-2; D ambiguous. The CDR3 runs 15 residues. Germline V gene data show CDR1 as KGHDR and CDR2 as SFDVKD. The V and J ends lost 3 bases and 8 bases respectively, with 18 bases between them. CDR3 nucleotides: TGTGCCACCAGTGATGACACCCGGGTTACGGGGGGCTACACCTTC. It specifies CATSDDTRVTGGYTF.

The CDR3 region has the DNA TGTGCCAGCAGTTACGGAATGGGGACAGGGACTAGAGAGCAGTACTTC. Encoded protein: CASSYGMGTGTREQYF. This sequence joins TRBV6-5 and TRBJ2-7; tentative D call: TRBD1 (9 bases). CDR3 length equals 16 residues. Trimming took off 2 bases at V and 7 bases at J, with 21 bases between the two ends. CDR1 is MNHEY, CDR2 SVGAGI, per germline.

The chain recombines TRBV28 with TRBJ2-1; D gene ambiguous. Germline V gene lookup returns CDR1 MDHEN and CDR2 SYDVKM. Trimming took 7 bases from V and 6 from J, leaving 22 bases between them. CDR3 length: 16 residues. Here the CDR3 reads CASTPRWRPFGNEQFF. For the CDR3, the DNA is TGTGCCAGCACCCCCCGATGGCGGCCTTTTGGCAATGAGCAGTTCTTC.

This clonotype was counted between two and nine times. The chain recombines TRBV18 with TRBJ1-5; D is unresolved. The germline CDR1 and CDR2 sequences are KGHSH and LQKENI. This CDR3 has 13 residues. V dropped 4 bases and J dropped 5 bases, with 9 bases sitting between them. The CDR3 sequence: CASSREWDQPQHF. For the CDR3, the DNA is TGTGCCAGCTCACGAGAGTGGGATCAGCCCCAGCATTTT.

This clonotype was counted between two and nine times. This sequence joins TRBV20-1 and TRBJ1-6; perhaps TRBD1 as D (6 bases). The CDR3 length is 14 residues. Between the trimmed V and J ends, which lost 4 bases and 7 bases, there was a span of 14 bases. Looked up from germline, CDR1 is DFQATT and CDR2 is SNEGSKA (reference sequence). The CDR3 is CSAITGWGNSPLHF. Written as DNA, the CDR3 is TGCAGTGCTATAACAGGGTGGGGGAATTCACCCCTCCACTTT.